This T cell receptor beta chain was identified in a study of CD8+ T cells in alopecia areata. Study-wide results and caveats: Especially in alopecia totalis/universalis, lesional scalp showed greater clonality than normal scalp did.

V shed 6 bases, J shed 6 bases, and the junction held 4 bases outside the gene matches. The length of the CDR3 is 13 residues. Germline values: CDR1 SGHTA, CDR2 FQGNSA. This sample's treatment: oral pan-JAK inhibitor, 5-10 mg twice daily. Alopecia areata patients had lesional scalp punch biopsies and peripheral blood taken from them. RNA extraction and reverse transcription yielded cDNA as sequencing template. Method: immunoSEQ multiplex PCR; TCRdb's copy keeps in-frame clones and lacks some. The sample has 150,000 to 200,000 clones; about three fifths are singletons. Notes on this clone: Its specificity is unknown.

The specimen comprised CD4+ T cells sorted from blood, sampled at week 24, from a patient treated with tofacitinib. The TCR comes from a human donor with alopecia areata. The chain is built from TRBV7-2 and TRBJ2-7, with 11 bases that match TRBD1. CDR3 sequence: CASSSGTGGEQYF. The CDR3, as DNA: TGTGCCAGCAGTTCGGGGACAGGGGGCGAGCAGTACTTC. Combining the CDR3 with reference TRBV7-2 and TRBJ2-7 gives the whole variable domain GAGVSQSPSNKVTEKGKDVELRCDPISGHTALYWYRQSLGQGLEFLIYFQGNSAPDKSGLPSDRFSAERTGGSVSTLTIQRTQQEDSAVYLCASSSGTGGEQYFGPGTRLTVT.